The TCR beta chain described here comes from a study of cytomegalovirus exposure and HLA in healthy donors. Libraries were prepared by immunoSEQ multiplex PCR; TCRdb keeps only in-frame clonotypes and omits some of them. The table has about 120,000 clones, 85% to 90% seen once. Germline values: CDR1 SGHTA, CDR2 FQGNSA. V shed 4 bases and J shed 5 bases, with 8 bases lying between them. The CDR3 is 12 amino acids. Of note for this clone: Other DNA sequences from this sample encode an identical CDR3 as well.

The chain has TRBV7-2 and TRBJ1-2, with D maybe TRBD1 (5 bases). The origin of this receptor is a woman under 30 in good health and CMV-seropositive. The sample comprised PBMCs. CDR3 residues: CASSSTGYGYTF. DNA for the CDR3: TGTGCCAGCAGCTCTACAGGTTATGGCTACACCTTC.